This T cell receptor (beta chain) derives from a study of cytomegalovirus exposure and HLA in healthy donors. Overall study: There were nearly 120 million unique TCR beta sequences, drawn from 200 million or so T cells, in an earlier analysis. Broader study findings: Among CMV-associated TCR beta chains, most appeared HLA-restricted in a later analysis. Most sequenced TCRs were rare (though some public TCRs occurred in many donors).

13 Jbeta primers and 60 Vbeta primers were used for the PCR. Repertoires were generated with immunoSEQ multiplex PCR, while TCRdb's copy carries only in-frame clones and drops some. This sample carries roughly 140,000 clones, 73% of them seen once, and the ten largest clones take 14%. Only a few counts were recorded for this clone. Its specificity is unknown. The V gene end was trimmed by 6 bases and the J gene end by 4 bases; junction bases not matched to a gene: 9. This CDR3 comprises 15 residues. The germline gives CDR1 WSHSY, CDR2 SAAADI. This clonotype was sampled from a human donor in good health. Sequencing input: PBMCs. J is TRBJ2-7 and V is TRBV10-2; 10 bases agree with TRBD2. CDR3 residues: CASSDSSGSTYEQYF. The CDR3 bases are TGCGCCAGCAGCGACTCTAGCGGGAGTACTTACGAGCAGTACTTC.